Presented here are 26 T cell receptor beta chains from one specimen sequenced in a study of OX40 agonist ivuxolimab in advanced cancers. Receptors were amplified or captured by the immunoSEQ multiplex PCR assay. TCRdb retrieved this table from immuneACCESS and kept in-frame rearrangements only. Not all clones are present; in checked studies, unresolved V genes account for under half, and no reason is known for the remainder. In this sample the table shows 70,000 or so clones, more than 70% of which occur a single time. Jointly, the top ten make up 2% to 2.5% of the sample. The source material was CD4+ or CD8+ T cells sorted from blood, sampled in a trial of the OX40 agonist ivuxolimab. The source is an adult with an advanced solid tumor such as melanoma, head and neck, liver or kidney cancer.

The chain carries TRBV5-6 and TRBJ1-3; 9 nucleotides agree with TRBD1. CDR1 SGHDT and CDR2 YYEEEE come from the germline V gene. There are 16 residues in the CDR3. J gave up 2 bases and V 4 bases, and 7 bases lay outside the gene matches. CDR3 nucleotides: TGTGCCAGCAGCGCCACGGGACAGGGAACTGGAAACACCATATATTTT. Its protein product is CASSATGQGTGNTIYF.

The rearrangement uses TRBV2 and TRBJ2-1; 8 bases align to TRBD2. The trim removed 6 bases at V and 7 bases at J, leaving 8 bases unmatched. The CDR3 runs 14 residues. Germline-derived CDR1 and CDR2 are SNHLY and FYNNEI. CDR3 sequence reads: CASRAGLDGNEQFF. As DNA, the CDR3 is TGTGCCAGCAGGGCGGGACTAGATGGGAATGAGCAGTTCTTC.

The chain is built from TRBV6-5 and TRBJ1-1; D gene ambiguous. Germline V gene sequence: CDR1 MNHEY, CDR2 SVGAGI. V lost 6 bases to trimming and J lost 5 bases, with 13 bases between them. The CDR3 consists of 13 residues. CDR3 sequence (DNA): TGTGCCAGCAGCCGTAACTGGGGTACTGAAGCTTTCTTT. As protein: CASSRNWGTEAFF.

This clone was counted between two and nine times. The chain employs TRBV11-1 and TRBJ1-6; D gene uncertain. The CDR3 is 13 amino acids. CDR1 SGHAT and CDR2 FQDESV come from the germline V gene (reference sequence). Trimming pared 5 bases from V and 7 bases from J, leaving 9 bases between. The CDR3 here is CASSPEVNSPLHF. The CDR3 nucleotides read TGTGCCAGCAGCCCCGAGGTCAATTCACCCCTCCACTTT. Variable domain in full (rest from reference TRBV11-1 and TRBJ1-6): EAEVAQSPRYKITEKSQAVAFWCDPISGHATLYWYRQILGQGPELLVQFQDESVVDDSQLPKDRFSAERLKGVDSTLKIQPAELGDSAMYLCASSPEVNSPLHFGNGTRLTVT.

The chain recombines TRBV29-1 with TRBJ2-2; 12 bases map to TRBD2. J lost 1 base, V lost 7 bases, and 7 bases had no gene match. Germline V gives CDR1 SQVTM, CDR2 ANQGSEA. The CDR3 is 16 amino acids. The CDR3 nucleotides are TGCAGCGGAGGACTAGCGGGGAATCTGAACACCGGGGAGCTGTTTTTT. Translating it yields CSGGLAGNLNTGELFF.

This chain uses TRBV9 with TRBJ2-2; D may be TRBD1 or TRBD2 (6 bases each). The CDR3 runs to 15 residues. Trimming took off 7 bases at V and 4 bases at J, with 17 bases between the two ends. The germline V gene has CDR1 SGDLS and CDR2 YYNGEE. CDR3 in DNA: TGTGCCAGCCGACTAGGGGGAGAAGGCACCGGGGAGCTGTTTTTT. It is translated as CASRLGGEGTGELFF.

The chain employs TRBV10-3 and TRBJ1-5, with a weak D call TRBD1 (6 bases). This CDR3 comprises 15 residues. The germline V gene encodes CDR1 ENHRY and CDR2 SYGVKD. The V and J ends lost 3 bases and 5 bases respectively, with 14 bases between them. The chain's CDR3 is CAISDNGQLYQPQHF. The CDR3 region has the DNA TGTGCCATCAGTGATAACGGACAGCTTTATCAGCCCCAGCATTTT.

Turning to this clone: At one end, the junction sequence differs from germline, possibly due to a read error. J is TRBJ1-6 and V is TRBV6-6; 11 nucleotides agree with TRBD1. The CDR3 is made up of 13 amino acids. CDR1 and CDR2 from the germline V gene are MNHNY and SVGAGI (reference sequence). The CDR3 loop is CASSPPGTGGSDF. The DNA of the CDR3 is TGTGCCAGCAGTCCACCCGGGACAGGGGGTTCAGATTTT.

The chain uses TRBV2 and TRBJ2-3, with D unresolved. The CDR3 length is 14 residues. Looked up from germline, CDR1 is SNHLY and CDR2 is FYNNEI. Between the trimmed V and J ends, which lost 3 bases and 6 bases, there was a span of 13 bases. The chain's CDR3 is CASSEGVSRDTQYF. CDR3 nucleotides: TGTGCCAGCAGTGAGGGCGTTAGTCGGGATACGCAGTATTTT.

This chain joins TRBV6-1 and TRBJ1-5; tentatively, D is TRBD1 (5 bases). This CDR3 region has 15 residues. CDR1 is MNHNS and CDR2 is SASEGT in the germline V gene. The V gene lost 6 bases and the J gene lost 0 bases, with 12 bases spanning the gap. The CDR3 reads CASRTTGGSNQPQHF. CDR3 DNA sequence: TGTGCCAGCAGGACCACGGGGGGTAGCAATCAGCCCCAGCATTTT.

In this sample, this clone turned up once. The rearrangement uses TRBV29-1 and TRBJ2-3; 16 nucleotides match TRBD2. The CDR3 sequence is 17 residues long. CDR1 and CDR2 from the germline V gene are SQVTM and ANQGSEA. Trimming at V came to 6 bases and at J to 4 bases, leaving 10 bases not matched to a gene. CDR3 coding DNA: TGCAGCGTACGGCCGGGACTAGCGGGGGGGAGGGCAGATACGCAGTATTTT. Residues: CSVRPGLAGGRADTQYF.

The chain combines TRBV19 with TRBJ2-2; the match to TRBD1 covers 11 bases. With V trimmed by 3 bases and J by 7 bases, 4 bases remained unmatched. Per germline, CDR1 LNHDA and CDR2 SQIVND (reference sequence). The CDR3 loop spans 15 amino acids. Written as DNA, the CDR3 is TGTGCCAGTAGTATTTTGGGACAGGGGGTCGGGGAGCTGTTTTTT. It specifies CASSILGQGVGELFF. Full variable domain (remainder filled in from reference TRBV19 and TRBJ2-2): DGGITQSPKYLFRKEGQNVTLSCEQNLNHDAMYWYRQDPGQGLRLIYYSQIVNDFQKGDIAEGYSVSREKKESFPLTVTSAQKNPTAFYLCASSILGQGVGELFFGEGSRLTVL.

The chain links TRBV7-9 to TRBJ1-1; 7 nucleotides match TRBD1. After removal of 2 bases from V and 1 base from J, the junction contained 1 base not matched to a gene. From germline, CDR1 is SEHNR and CDR2 FQNEAQ (reference sequence). The CDR3 has 14 residues. This CDR3 reads CASSLTGANTEAFF. For the CDR3, the DNA is TGTGCCAGCAGCTTAACAGGGGCGAACACTGAAGCTTTCTTT.

The chain combines TRBV5-1 with TRBJ2-1, with 8 bases matching TRBD2. With 5 bases clipped from V and 6 bases from J, the junction kept 10 bases outside the gene matches. Germline CDR1 is SGHRS and CDR2 is YFSETQ. The CDR3 runs 15 residues. CDR3 region: CASRGFGTRGNEQFF. CDR3 coding DNA: TGCGCCAGCAGAGGTTTTGGGACTAGGGGCAATGAGCAGTTCTTC.

The rearrangement uses TRBV28 and TRBJ2-1; 7 bases are a match to TRBD1. Trimming at V came to 6 bases and at J to 0 bases, leaving 8 bases not matched to a gene. The germline V gene encodes CDR1 MDHEN and CDR2 SYDVKM. This CDR3 comprises 16 residues. CDR3 amino acids: CASRVQGKSSYNEQFF. The CDR3 DNA reads TGTGCCAGCAGAGTACAGGGGAAAAGCTCCTACAATGAGCAGTTCTTC.

CDR3 DNA sequence: TGTGCCAGTAGCGGTTTCCCCTTCTACAATGAGCAGTTCTTC. It translates to CASSGFPFYNEQFF. The chain recombines TRBV19 with TRBJ2-1; D gene uncertain. Germline V gives CDR1 LNHDA, CDR2 SQIVND (reference sequence). V was shortened by 6 bases and J by 3 bases, with 12 bases between the two germline ends. The CDR3 has 14 amino acids.

V usage is TRBV29-1 and J usage is TRBJ2-2, with 7 positions matching TRBD1. The CDR3 consists of 13 residues. The germline V gene encodes CDR1 SQVTM and CDR2 ANQGSEA. V was pared by 6 bases and J by 2 bases, with 3 bases of the junction left unmatched. The CDR3 loop is CSVRDSNTGELFF. The CDR3 DNA follows: TGCAGCGTCAGGGACAGTAACACCGGGGAGCTGTTTTTT.

V gene TRBV7-8 combines with J gene TRBJ2-1, with 10 positions matching TRBD2. Per germline, CDR1 SGHVS and CDR2 FQNEAQ. Trimming at V came to 5 bases and at J to 9 bases, leaving 13 bases not matched to a gene. CDR3 size: 16 residues. The CDR3 sequence: CASSPDRAGGRSEQFF. The CDR3 DNA reads TGTGCCAGCAGCCCCGATCGAGCGGGGGGGCGTAGTGAGCAGTTCTTC.

This clone was counted a few times. The gene calls are TRBV11-2 and TRBJ2-2; maybe TRBD2 (6 bases). CDR1 and CDR2 from the germline V gene are SGHAT and FQNNGV. This CDR3 spans 14 amino acids. V was cut by 3 bases and J by 4 bases, with 9 bases left in between. The CDR3 is CASSFGGTTGELFF. The CDR3, as DNA: TGTGCCAGCAGCTTTGGGGGGACCACCGGGGAGCTGTTTTTT.

This clone was seen a handful of times. The chain has TRBV19 and TRBJ1-5; D call uncertain. Per germline, CDR1 LNHDA and CDR2 SQIVND (reference sequence). V lost 6 bases and J 3 bases, leaving 12 bases between the germline ends. The CDR3 runs 14 residues. DNA of the CDR3: TGTGCCAGTAGGGAGGGTTGGTTCAATCAGCCCCAGCATTTT. Amino acids: CASREGWFNQPQHF.

This rearrangement joins TRBV28 to TRBJ2-6, with no clear D. Germline loops: CDR1 MDHEN, CDR2 SYDVKM. V was clipped by 2 bases and J by 0 bases, with 8 bases between them. There are 16 residues in the CDR3. The CDR3 loop is CASSLDPSSGANVLTF. CDR3 bases: TGTGCCAGCAGTTTAGATCCGAGCTCTGGGGCCAACGTCCTGACTTTC.

This clone was counted a single time. In DNA form, the CDR3 reads TGTGCCAGCAGCATACAGGGGATAAGGGAGACCCAGTACTTC. Translating gives CASSIQGIRETQYF. The J gene is TRBJ2-5, the V gene TRBV5-6; 7 bases match TRBD1. The CDR3 runs to 14 residues. CDR1 is SGHDT, CDR2 YYEEEE, per germline. V dropped 4 bases and J dropped 5; count of bases not matched to a gene: 8.

The V call is TRBV7-2, the J call TRBJ2-3, with TRBD1 as a possible D gene (5 bases). The CDR3 has 15 amino acids. Trimming took 6 bases from V and 3 from J, leaving 16 bases between them. Germline V gene data show CDR1 as SGHTA and CDR2 as FQGNSA. CDR3 protein: CASSFRQRQTDTQYF. The CDR3 nucleotides read TGTGCCAGCAGTTTCAGACAGCGACAAACAGATACGCAGTATTTT.

J is TRBJ1-1 and V is TRBV7-8; D unclear. The CDR3 runs 14 residues. V was pared by 2 bases and J by 4 bases, with 11 bases between. Germline CDR1 reads SGHVS; CDR2 reads FQNEAQ. CDR3 protein: CASSLNRLLTEAFF. Here the CDR3 DNA reads TGTGCCAGCAGCTTAAATAGATTGCTCACTGAAGCTTTCTTT.

This chain uses TRBV28 with TRBJ2-7, with 7 bases aligning to TRBD2. Trimming cost V 3 bases and J 3 bases; bases outside gene matches: 8. CDR3 size: 15 residues. In germline, CDR1 is MDHEN, CDR2 SYDVKM. CDR3 amino acids: CASSFGGSKFYEQYF. The CDR3 DNA reads as TGTGCCAGCAGTTTTGGCGGGAGTAAGTTCTACGAGCAGTACTTC.

The chain has TRBV6-5 and TRBJ1-5; D is ambiguous. Trimming took 0 bases from V and 3 from J, leaving 9 bases between them. The CDR3 consists of 15 residues. Per germline, CDR1 MNHEY and CDR2 SVGAGI. The CDR3: CASSYSYSDNQPQHF. CDR3 in DNA: TGTGCCAGCAGTTACTCCTACAGTGACAATCAGCCCCAGCATTTT.